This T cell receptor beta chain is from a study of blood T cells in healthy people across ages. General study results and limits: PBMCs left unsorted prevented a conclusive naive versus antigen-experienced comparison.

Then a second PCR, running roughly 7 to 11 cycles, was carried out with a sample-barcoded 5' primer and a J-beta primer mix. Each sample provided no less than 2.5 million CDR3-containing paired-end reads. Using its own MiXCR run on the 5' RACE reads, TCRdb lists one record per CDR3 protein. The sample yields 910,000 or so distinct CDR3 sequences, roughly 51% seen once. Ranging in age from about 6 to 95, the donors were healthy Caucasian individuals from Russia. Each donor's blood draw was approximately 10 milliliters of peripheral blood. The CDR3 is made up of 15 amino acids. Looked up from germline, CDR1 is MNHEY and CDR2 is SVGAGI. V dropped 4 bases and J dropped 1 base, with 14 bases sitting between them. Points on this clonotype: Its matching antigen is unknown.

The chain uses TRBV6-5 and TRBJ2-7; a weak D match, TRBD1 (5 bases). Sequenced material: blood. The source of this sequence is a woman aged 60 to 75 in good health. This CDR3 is CASSLGALGSYEQYF. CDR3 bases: TGTGCCAGCAGTTTAGGGGCCTTAGGATCCTACGAGCAGTACTTC.